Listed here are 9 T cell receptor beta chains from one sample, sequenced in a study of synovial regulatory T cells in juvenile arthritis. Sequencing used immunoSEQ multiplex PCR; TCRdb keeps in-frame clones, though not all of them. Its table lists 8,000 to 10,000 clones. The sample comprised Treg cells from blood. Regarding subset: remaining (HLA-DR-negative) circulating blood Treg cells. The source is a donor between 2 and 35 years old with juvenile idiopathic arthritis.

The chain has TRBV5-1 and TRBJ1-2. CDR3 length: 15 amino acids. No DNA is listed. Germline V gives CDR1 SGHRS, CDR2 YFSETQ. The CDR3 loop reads CASSLALEANYGYTF.

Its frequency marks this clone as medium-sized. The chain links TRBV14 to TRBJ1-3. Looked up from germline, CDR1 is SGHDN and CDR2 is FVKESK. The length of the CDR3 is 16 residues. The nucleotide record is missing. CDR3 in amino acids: CASSQGGRISGNTIYF.

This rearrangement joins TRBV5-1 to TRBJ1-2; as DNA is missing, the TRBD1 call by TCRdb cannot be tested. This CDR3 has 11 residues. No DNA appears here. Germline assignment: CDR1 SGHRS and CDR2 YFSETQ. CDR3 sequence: CASSLGQGYTF.

CDR3 residues: CASSSYGAGGWNEQFF. This chain joins TRBV28 and TRBJ2-1; TCRdb selects TRBD2, and the lack of DNA leaves this call unchecked. CDR3 length equals 16 residues. Only the protein sequence is given. In germline, CDR1 is MDHEN, CDR2 SYDVKM.

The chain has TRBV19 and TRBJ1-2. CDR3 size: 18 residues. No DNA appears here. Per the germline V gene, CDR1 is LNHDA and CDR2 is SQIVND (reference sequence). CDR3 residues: CASSIESLLQGRGGGYTF.

CDR3 loop: CASSIVIQMYGNQPQHF. This chain links TRBV19 with TRBJ1-5; as DNA is missing, the TRBD1 call by TCRdb cannot be tested. CDR3 length equals 17 residues. Only the protein sequence is given. CDR1 and CDR2 from the germline V gene are LNHDA and SQIVND (reference sequence).

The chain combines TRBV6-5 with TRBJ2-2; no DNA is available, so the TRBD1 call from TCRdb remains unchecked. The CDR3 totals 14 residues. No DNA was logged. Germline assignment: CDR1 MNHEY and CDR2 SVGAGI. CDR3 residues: CATAGQGGTGELFF.

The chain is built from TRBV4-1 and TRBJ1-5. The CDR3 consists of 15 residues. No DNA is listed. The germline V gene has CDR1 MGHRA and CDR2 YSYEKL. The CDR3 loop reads CASSLDGYSNQPQHF.

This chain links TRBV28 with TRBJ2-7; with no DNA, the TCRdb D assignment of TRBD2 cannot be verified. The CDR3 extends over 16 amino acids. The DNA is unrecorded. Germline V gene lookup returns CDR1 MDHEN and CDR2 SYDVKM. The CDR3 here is CASSYNTGTGNYEQYF.